These T cell receptor beta chains were read from a single sample in a study of CD8 T cells in ankylosing spondylitis. TCRdb re-analysed the 5' RACE reads in MiXCR, keeping a single row per CDR3 protein. The table records hundreds of thousands of distinct CDR3 sequences, 12% of them present only once. Sequencing was performed on blood, either unsorted or a sorted T cell fraction (not recorded which). Source of these receptors: a male donor with ankylosing spondylitis. Each CDR3 is given with its conserved first and last residue. A D gene is named only where the DNA matches it firmly.

D	J	V	CDR3
-	TRBJ1-1	TRBV29-1	CSVGRATEAFF
-	TRBJ1-1	TRBV29-1	CSVVGRPTLRDTEAFF
-	TRBJ1-1	TRBV20-1	CSAPHRANTEAFF
-	TRBJ1-2	TRBV6-2/TRBV6-3	CASSYSAREPYGYTF
TRBD1	TRBJ2-7	TRBV20-1	CSASPGQGHLEQYF
-	TRBJ2-1	TRBV5-1	CASRSLGGRGYNEQFF
-	TRBJ1-6	TRBV20-1	CSALRGVPPLHF
-	TRBJ1-2	TRBV4-2	CASSQDYRQFGYGYTF
-	TRBJ1-5	TRBV9	CASSVDPDQPQHF
TRBD1	TRBJ2-5	TRBV29-1	CSVGLPGQLIYQETQYF
TRBD1	TRBJ2-3	TRBV28	CASSLLLGTGGRDTQYF
-	TRBJ2-2	TRBV12-5	CASGPGTLDTGELFF
TRBD2	TRBJ2-7	TRBV20-1	CSATGGGSHEQYF
TRBD2	TRBJ2-2	TRBV11-1	CASSLMTRSGRPTNTGELFF
TRBD1	TRBJ1-2	TRBV6-1	CASSEPRQGDTF
-	TRBJ2-7	TRBV20-1	CSARVYRDEQYF
TRBD2	TRBJ2-3	TRBV7-9	CASSPGAGGGTDTQYF
TRBD2	TRBJ2-3	TRBV5-1	CASSLGLAFGTDTQYF
-	TRBJ2-5	TRBV6-2/TRBV6-3	CASAQAQETQYF
-	TRBJ1-2	TRBV20-1	CSARAGVGFYGYTF
-	TRBJ2-7	TRBV18	CASSPRPVEQYF
-	TRBJ2-1	TRBV20-1	CSAWGFRNEQFF
TRBD1	TRBJ2-2	TRBV5-1	CASTDRGNAGELFF
TRBD1	TRBJ2-1	TRBV4-1	CASSLQGAVGNEQFF
-	TRBJ2-7	TRBV24-1	CATSDPTIYEQYF
-	TRBJ2-1	TRBV7-2	CASSSSGLPSYNEQFF
-	TRBJ2-5	TRBV3-1	CASSQSGNQETQYF
TRBD1	TRBJ1-2	TRBV6-5	CASSYAGTGDNYGYTF
-	TRBJ2-7	TRBV20-1	CSASGGVPYEQYF
-	TRBJ1-2	TRBV11-2	CASSLAGTFHGYTF
-	TRBJ1-1	TRBV10-3	CAISGGTTGTEAFF
TRBD2	TRBJ2-3	TRBV27	CASNPSGGGSWYF
-	TRBJ2-5	TRBV7-2	CASSSPGQETQYF
-	TRBJ1-2	TRBV7-9	CASSLGQGQYGYTF
-	TRBJ2-1	TRBV20-1	CSARDPQGGNEQFF
-	TRBJ1-1	TRBV7-8	CASSLYLEYDREDDTEAFF
-	TRBJ1-6	TRBV6-1	CASRRTLSSYNSPLHF
-	TRBJ2-7	TRBV5-1	CASSRGATYEQYF
-	TRBJ2-3	TRBV12-3/TRBV12-4	CATSQRATDTQYF
-	TRBJ2-7	TRBV5-4	CASSLNFYEQYF
TRBD1	TRBJ1-6	TRBV7-2	CASSLGTGTVNSPLHF
-	TRBJ1-2	TRBV9	CASSGGPLAYGYTF
-	TRBJ2-6	TRBV21-1	CASSKTGDHSGANVLTF
TRBD1	TRBJ2-7	TRBV6-1	CASRSRAGGLTDYEQYF
TRBD2	TRBJ2-1	TRBV20-1	CSARRVGGDSYNEQFF
-	TRBJ2-1	TRBV20-1	CSAGLGVFRNEQFF
TRBD2	TRBJ2-7	TRBV20-1	CSAGLAVLYEQYF
-	TRBJ1-2	TRBV5-1	CASSLDVTGGYTF
TRBD2	TRBJ2-7	TRBV29-1	CSVVDLAVDWSYEQYF
TRBD1	TRBJ1-5	TRBV20-1	CSAQSGQTYQPQHF
TRBD1	TRBJ2-7	TRBV7-2	CASSLSTGVGYEQYF
-	TRBJ2-7	TRBV20-1	CSAWGIGYEQYF
-	TRBJ2-1	TRBV5-1	CASSPQGASSYNEQFF
-	TRBJ2-1	TRBV12-3/TRBV12-4	CASSLVASSDNEQFF
-	TRBJ1-5	TRBV18	CASSPGQSRQPQHF